Below, 28 T cell receptor beta chains from the same sample are listed, as sequenced in a study of molecular identifiers for immune sequencing clone quantification. Each CDR3 protein gets one entry after TCRdb re-called the PCR reads with MiXCR. The sample yields approximately 680,000 distinct CDR3 sequences, around 25% seen once. Sequenced input: naive CD8+ T cells from blood, with Jurkat cell RNA spiked in. Subset denoted: FACS-sorted CD8+CD4-CCR7+CD45RA+ naive T cells. The origin of the receptors is a human donor in good health. Some libraries in this study had Jurkat cell RNA spiked in.

This clonotype showed up many times. The chain combines TRBV6-5 with TRBJ2-1; D gene unclear. V lost 0 bases and J lost 0, with 9 bases in between. CDR1 and CDR2 from the germline V gene are MNHEY and SVGAGI. The CDR3 totals 16 residues. CDR3 nucleotide sequence: TGTGCCAGCAGTTACTCGCAGGTTAGCTCCTACAATGAGCAGTTCTTC. The encoded protein is CASSYSQVSSYNEQFF.

This clonotype occurred a few times. The chain joins TRBV30 to TRBJ2-1, with 7 bases fitting TRBD1. Germline lookup yields CDR1 GTSNPN and CDR2 SVGIG (reference sequence). With 4 bases clipped from V and 4 bases from J, the junction kept 7 bases outside the gene matches. The CDR3 totals 14 residues. CDR3 sequence reads: CAWNTGASYNEQFF. For the CDR3, the DNA is TGTGCCTGGAACACAGGGGCTTCATACAATGAGCAGTTCTTC.

The table lists this clonotype with a few counts. This rearrangement joins TRBV19 to TRBJ2-1, with D unclear. The V end was cut by 3 bases, the J end by 2 bases, with 5 bases between. The CDR3 covers 13 residues. Germline V lookup: CDR1 LNHDA, CDR2 SQIVND (reference sequence). CDR3 in DNA: TGTGCCAGTAGTATGCCCCCCTACAATGAGCAGTTCTTC. The encoded protein is CASSMPPYNEQFF.

Points on this clonotype: A much larger clone differs by one base, so this may be a read error. CDR3 residues: CASSLAQVVKNIQYF. The DNA for the CDR3 is TGTGCCAGCAGCTTAGCGCAGGTAGTCAAAAACATTCAGTACTTC. The rearrangement joins TRBV7-9 to TRBJ2-4; D gene ambiguous. V lost 0 bases to trimming and J lost 3 bases, with 9 bases between them. CDR1 and CDR2 from the germline V gene are SEHNR and FQNEAQ (reference sequence). The CDR3 has 15 residues.

This clonotype has ten or more counts. The chain has TRBV11-2 and TRBJ2-7, with D uncertain. The CDR3 sequence is 13 residues long. V lost 5 bases and J 4 bases, leaving 12 bases between the germline ends. Germline loops: CDR1 SGHAT, CDR2 FQNNGV. The DNA for the CDR3 is TGTGCCAGCAGCCCCTGGCAGAGGTACGAGCAGTACTTC. Protein product: CASSPWQRYEQYF.

The table lists this clonotype with a few counts. The CDR3 sequence: CASSQRAGGNEQFF. The CDR3 DNA sequence: TGCGCCAGCAGCCAAAGGGCTGGAGGCAATGAGCAGTTCTTC. The chain joins TRBV4-1 to TRBJ2-1; the D gene is possibly TRBD2 (5 bases). The CDR3 has 14 residues. CDR1 is MGHRA and CDR2 is YSYEKL in the germline V gene. V was clipped by 2 bases and J by 6 bases, with 11 bases between them.

This clonotype was seen a few times. The chain is built from TRBV24-1 and TRBJ2-3, with 8 bases matching TRBD1. Losses at the gene ends were 4 bases for V and 2 bases for J; bases not matched to a gene: 7. The CDR3 consists of 16 residues. Looked up from germline, CDR1 is KGHDR and CDR2 is SFDVKD. The DNA for the CDR3 is TGTGCCACCAGTGACGGACAGGGTTTTGTCACAGATACGCAGTATTTT. The encoded protein is CATSDGQGFVTDTQYF.

The CDR3 nucleotides are TGTGCTAGTGGTTTCGCGGCGGACTACAATGAGCAGTTCTTC. Its translation is CASGFAADYNEQFF. This chain links TRBV12-5 with TRBJ2-1; D unresolved. The CDR3 is 14 residues long. Germline V gene data show CDR1 as LGHNT and CDR2 as FRNRAP. V was trimmed by 3 bases and J by 3 bases, leaving 9 bases between them.

This clonotype turned up a few times. The V and J genes are TRBV24-1 and TRBJ2-1; 11 bases match TRBD2. Germline lookup yields CDR1 KGHDR and CDR2 SFDVKD. The CDR3 spans 14 residues. Trimming at V came to 9 bases and at J to 7 bases, leaving 7 bases not matched to a gene. The CDR3 sequence is CATQPSGRWNEQFF. The CDR3 nucleotides read TGTGCCACCCAGCCTAGCGGGAGGTGGAATGAGCAGTTCTTC.

Only a few counts were recorded for this clonotype. The chain has TRBV7-9 and TRBJ2-7; 11 nucleotides match TRBD1. CDR3 length: 17 amino acids. V lost 5 bases and J lost 0; bases outside the gene matches: 9. Germline values: CDR1 SEHNR, CDR2 FQNEAQ (reference sequence). CDR3 in amino acids: CASSPTGQGALSYEQYF. For the CDR3, the DNA is TGTGCCAGCAGCCCCACAGGACAGGGGGCACTCTCCTACGAGCAGTACTTC.

The chain uses TRBV7-9 and TRBJ2-7; D is undetermined. The CDR3 totals 14 residues. Germline loops: CDR1 SEHNR, CDR2 FQNEAQ (reference sequence). V lost 5 bases and J lost 4, with 15 bases in between. CDR3 loop: CASSEQVRPYEQYF. Written as DNA, the CDR3 is TGTGCCAGCAGCGAGCAAGTTCGTCCGTACGAGCAGTACTTC.

For this clonotype: A much larger clonotype is one base distant, so this may be a read error. The CDR3 DNA sequence: TGCAGCGCCCGAGACAGGCTGCACTATGGCGACACCTTC. It is translated as CSARDRLHYGDTF. The chain couples TRBV29-1 to TRBJ1-2, with a weak D call TRBD1 (6 bases). The CDR3 is made up of 13 amino acids. Germline V gene sequence: CDR1 SQVTM, CDR2 ANQGSEA. The full variable domain, in which reference TRBV29-1 and TRBJ1-2 provide the parts outside the CDR3, is SAVISQKPSRDICQRGTSLTIQCQVDSQVTMMFWYRQQPGQSLTLIATANQGSEATYESGFVIDKFPISRPNLTFSTLTVSNMSPEDSSIYLCSARDRLHYGDTFGSGTRLTVV.

The table lists this clonotype with a few counts. The chain links TRBV9 to TRBJ2-7; no definite D call. V gave up 4 bases and J gave up 4 bases, with 18 bases separating them. The germline CDR1 and CDR2 sequences are SGDLS and YYNGEE. The CDR3 is 15 residues long. The CDR3 reads CASSPSGAFFYEQYF. Here the CDR3 DNA reads TGTGCCAGCAGCCCAAGTGGCGCTTTTTTTTACGAGCAGTACTTC. The full variable domain, with the rest looked up from reference TRBV9 and TRBJ2-7, is DSGVTQTPKHLITATGQRVTLRCSPRSGDLSVYWYQQSLDQGLQFLIQYYNGEERAKGNILERFSAQQFPDLHSELNLSSLELGDSALYFCASSPSGAFFYEQYFGPGTRLTVT.

This rearrangement joins TRBV29-1 to TRBJ2-1; no clear D. The CDR3 length is 10 residues. Germline V gene sequence: CDR1 SQVTM, CDR2 ANQGSEA. Trimming left V 5 bases short and J 5 bases short, with 4 bases between. CDR3 in DNA: TGCAGCGTTTTTAACAATGAGCAGTTCTTC. Protein sequence: CSVFNNEQFF.

This clonotype was seen a few times. The V call is TRBV5-8, the J call TRBJ2-1; D unclear. The CDR3 consists of 12 residues. The V gene lost 2 bases and the J gene lost 10 bases, with 10 bases spanning the gap. Germline-derived CDR1 and CDR2 are SGHTS and YDEGEE. CDR3 loop: CASSFQIWEQFF. CDR3 nucleotide sequence: TGTGCCAGCAGCTTCCAAATCTGGGAGCAGTTCTTC.

The chain couples TRBV20-1 to TRBJ1-4; D not certain. In germline, CDR1 is DFQATT, CDR2 SNEGSKA (reference sequence). The CDR3 loop spans 12 amino acids. Trimming took 0 bases from V and 14 from J, leaving 13 bases between them. CDR3 in DNA: TGCAGTGCTAGAGAGGTTGAAGAAGAGCTGTTTTTT. It encodes CSAREVEEELFF.

The chain uses TRBV12-3 or TRBV12-4 and TRBJ2-5; 8 positions match TRBD2. The CDR3 totals 15 residues. Trimming removed 5 bases from V and 7 bases from J; junction bases left unmatched: 12. CDR3 loop: CASSAPGLGAGTQYF. The CDR3 nucleotides read TGTGCCAGCAGTGCACCGGGACTAGGGGCAGGGACCCAGTACTTC.

The table lists this clonotype with a few counts. The chain links TRBV19 to TRBJ2-7; D is unclear. Trimming removed 6 bases from V and 0 bases from J, with 12 bases in between. The CDR3 consists of 14 residues. Germline CDR1 reads LNHDA; CDR2 reads SQIVND (reference sequence). In DNA, the CDR3 is TGTGCCAGTAGCCAGCGAGGCCTCTCCTACGAGCAGTACTTC. Protein: CASSQRGLSYEQYF.

This clonotype was found many times. J is TRBJ2-5 and V is TRBV11-2, with 8 bases that match TRBD1. This CDR3 is 14 amino acids long. V dropped 4 bases and J dropped 4; count of bases not matched to a gene: 5. The germline gives CDR1 SGHAT, CDR2 FQNNGV. The CDR3 sequence: CASSWGQVLETQYF. The CDR3 DNA is TGTGCCAGCAGCTGGGGACAGGTCTTAGAGACCCAGTACTTC.

In this sample, this clonotype turned up many times. The V gene is TRBV28, the J gene TRBJ2-7, with a weak D call TRBD2 (5 bases). V was pared by 7 bases and J by 0 bases, with 16 bases between. The CDR3 spans 15 residues. Per germline, CDR1 MDHEN and CDR2 SYDVKM. Here the CDR3 DNA reads TGTGCCAGCACCACCATAGGCGGGTCCTCCTACGAGCAGTACTTC. The encoded protein is CASTTIGGSSYEQYF.

This clonotype has a handful of counts. This chain uses TRBV14 with TRBJ2-7, with D tentatively TRBD1 (6 bases). V was pared by 1 base and J by 5 bases, with 9 bases between. CDR3 length: 13 amino acids. The germline gives CDR1 SGHDN, CDR2 FVKESK. The CDR3 DNA sequence: TGTGCCAGCAGCCAAGGGGGGCGGGACGAGCAGTACTTC. Translating gives CASSQGGRDEQYF.

The genes are TRBV27 and TRBJ2-3; D not certain. This CDR3 region has 18 residues. The V end lost 4 bases, the J end lost 0 bases, and 20 bases lay between the germline ends. Germline lookup yields CDR1 MNHEY and CDR2 SMNVEV (reference sequence). CDR3 sequence: CASSSPLSWRGSTDTQYF. CDR3 DNA: TGTGCCAGCAGTTCCCCCCTTAGCTGGCGAGGTAGCACAGATACGCAGTATTTT.

This clonotype was counted many times. The V and J genes are TRBV19 and TRBJ2-2, with D possibly matching TRBD1 (6 bases). The germline CDR1 and CDR2 sequences are LNHDA and SQIVND (reference sequence). V gave up 1 base and J gave up 6 bases, with 9 bases separating them. The CDR3 consists of 14 residues. CDR3 amino acids: CASSIVGGAGELFF. The CDR3 DNA reads TGTGCCAGTAGTATAGTTGGGGGCGCCGGGGAGCTGTTTTTT.

This clonotype occurred many times. V is TRBV20-1 and J is TRBJ2-3, with D perhaps matching TRBD2 (5 bases). V was cut by 5 bases and J by 5 bases, with 20 bases left in between. CDR1 is DFQATT, CDR2 SNEGSKA, per germline (reference sequence). There are 15 residues in the CDR3. The CDR3 here is CSADYIQWMGDTQYF. CDR3 nucleotide sequence: TGCAGTGCTGACTATATTCAGTGGATGGGAGATACGCAGTATTTT.

A few counts support this clonotype. The V call is TRBV12-3 or TRBV12-4, the J call TRBJ1-1, with unresolved D. With 1 base removed from V and 0 bases from J, the gap between germline ends came to 9 bases. The CDR3 has 15 residues. For the CDR3, the DNA is TGTGCCAGCAGTTTAGGTACGGCAGTGAACACTGAAGCTTTCTTT. Its translation is CASSLGTAVNTEAFF.

This clonotype has ten or more counts. The gene calls are TRBV29-1 and TRBJ2-1; 10 bases fit TRBD1. Germline V gives CDR1 SQVTM, CDR2 ANQGSEA. J was trimmed by 9 bases and V by 6 bases; bases with no gene match: 5. The CDR3 spans 12 residues. In nucleotides, the CDR3 is TGCAGCGTGACGACAGGGGGCCGTGAGCAGTTCTTC. It encodes CSVTTGGREQFF.

This clonotype was counted ten times or more. CDR3 nucleotides: TGTGCCAGCAGTTTATTGGGAGAAACTAATGAAAAACTGTTTTTT. This gives the protein CASSLLGETNEKLFF. The chain recombines TRBV27 with TRBJ1-4, with D unresolved. The CDR3 covers 15 residues. Trimming shortened V by 1 base and J by 1 base, and 7 bases separated the two germline ends. Looked up from germline, CDR1 is MNHEY and CDR2 is SMNVEV (reference sequence).

In its sample, this clonotype was seen many times. This rearrangement joins TRBV20-1 to TRBJ1-5, with 8 bases aligning to TRBD1. J was trimmed by 9 bases and V by 3 bases; bases with no gene match: 7. Germline V lookup: CDR1 DFQATT, CDR2 SNEGSKA (reference sequence). The CDR3 is 13 amino acids. CDR3 loop: CSASETGTGPQHF. As DNA, the CDR3 is TGCAGTGCTAGCGAGACCGGGACAGGGCCCCAGCATTTT.